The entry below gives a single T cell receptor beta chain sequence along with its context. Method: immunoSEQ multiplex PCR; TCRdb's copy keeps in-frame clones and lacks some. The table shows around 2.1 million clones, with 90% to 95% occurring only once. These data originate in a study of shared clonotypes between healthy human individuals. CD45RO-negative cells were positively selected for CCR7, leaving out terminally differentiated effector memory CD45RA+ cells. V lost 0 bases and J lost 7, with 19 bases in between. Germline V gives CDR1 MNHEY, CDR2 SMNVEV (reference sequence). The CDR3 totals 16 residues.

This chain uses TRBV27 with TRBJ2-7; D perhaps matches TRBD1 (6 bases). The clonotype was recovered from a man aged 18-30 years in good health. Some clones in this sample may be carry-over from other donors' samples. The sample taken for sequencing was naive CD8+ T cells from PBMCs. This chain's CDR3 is CASSLSLGTRKWEQYF. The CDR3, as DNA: TGTGCCAGCAGTTTATCCCTGGGGACACGGAAATGGGAGCAGTACTTC.